This T cell receptor (beta chain) was recovered during a study of regulatory T cells in long-lasting Graves disease. Specified time point: persistent/refractory GD, antithyroid drugs over 5 years with positive TRAb. Construction of the TCR library relied on RNA isolated from PBMCs. With iRepertoire HTBI primers and Arm-PCR of CDR3 regions, TCR beta libraries were built. Using its own MiXCR run on the multiplex PCR reads, TCRdb lists one record per CDR3 protein. This sample has about 470,000 distinct CDR3 sequences; around a fifth occur once, and the top ten carry around 7%. Whole-study findings and limits: Not thyroid tissue but only peripheral blood was studied.

This CDR3 spans 14 amino acids. Germline values: CDR1 MDHEN, CDR2 SYDVKM. Deletions cut 4 bases from V and 3 bases from J, with 12 bases between. There are many counts of this clonotype. What it binds is not known. This clonotype was sampled from a female donor with Graves disease. Sequencing used peripheral blood mononuclear cells (PBMCs), obtained when the disease was refractory, from a patient treated with antithyroid drugs. The chain links TRBV28 to TRBJ1-1; perhaps TRBD1 as D (5 bases). The CDR3 region has the DNA TGTGCCAGCAGTTGGGGCGGATTATACACTGAAGCTTTCTTT. Amino acid sequence: CASSWGGLYTEAFF.